These 15 T cell receptor beta chains share one sample of origin, sequenced in a study of breast tumors, draining lymph nodes, adjacent tissues. Axillary draining lymph nodes of breast cancer patients supplied the node samples. Via MiXCR, TCRdb re-called the multiplex PCR reads, giving one row per CDR3 protein. The data show tens of thousands of distinct CDR3 sequences, with roughly a fifth seen just once and roughly 2.4% held by the top ten. The material sequenced was axillary lymph node tissue. The receptors derive from a female donor with breast cancer. Some clones in this sample may be carry-over from other donors' samples.

To note about this clonotype: This may arise from a read error, as a much more abundant clone is one base away. The CDR3 does not end in the conserved phenylalanine or tryptophan, so this is likely a read error. The chain employs TRBV30 and TRBJ1-2; D gene uncertain. The CDR3 spans 11 residues. The germline V gene encodes CDR1 GTSNPN and CDR2 SVGIG (reference sequence). V lost 5 bases to trimming and J lost 3 bases, with 7 bases between them. The CDR3 bases are TGTGCCTGGGAGTTCTACTATGGCTACACCTCC. It translates to CAWEFYYGYTS.

This clonotype was seen many times. The V call is TRBV3-1, the J call TRBJ2-1, with a weak D call TRBD2 (6 bases). The CDR3 is 12 amino acids. The V gene lost 7 bases and the J gene lost 6 bases, with 10 bases spanning the gap. Germline lookup yields CDR1 LGHDT and CDR2 YNNKEL (reference sequence). The CDR3 loop is CASNLASNEQFF. In DNA, the CDR3 is TGTGCCAGCAACCTAGCGTCCAATGAGCAGTTCTTC.

This clonotype was picked up many times. This chain joins TRBV7-3 and TRBJ2-3, with 9 bases fitting TRBD1. J was trimmed by 3 bases and V by 5 bases; bases with no gene match: 3. There are 14 residues in the CDR3. The germline gives CDR1 SGHTA, CDR2 FQGTGA. The CDR3 nucleotides read TGTGCCAGCAGCAAGGACAGGGGTACAGATACGCAGTATTTT. It yields the protein CASSKDRGTDTQYF. Full variable domain (remainder filled in from reference TRBV7-3 and TRBJ2-3): GAGVSQTPSNKVTEKGKYVELRCDPISGHTALYWYRQSLGQGPEFLIYFQGTGAADDSGLPNDRFFAVRPEGSVSTLKIQRTERGDSAVYLCASSKDRGTDTQYFGPGTRLTVL.

This clonotype was picked up a small number of times. A much larger clonotype is one base distant, so this may be a read error. The chain joins TRBV20-1 to TRBJ2-2; 8 bases are shared with TRBD2. This CDR3 region has 12 residues. Germline CDR1 reads DFQATT; CDR2 reads SNEGSKA (reference sequence). The CDR3 nucleotides read TGCAGTGCTAGAGGACCAGCGGGGGAGCTGTCTTTT. Translating it yields CSARGPAGELSF.

A few counts support this clonotype. A much larger clone lies a single base off, so this may be a read error. The chain joins TRBV2 to TRBJ1-3; 8 positions match TRBD1. This CDR3 region has 14 residues. Germline assignment: CDR1 SNHLY and CDR2 FYNNEI. Losses at the gene ends were 11 bases for V and 2 bases for J; bases not matched to a gene: 8. The CDR3 reads CAGTRTGTGNTIYF. The CDR3 DNA sequence: TGTGCCGGCACGAGGACAGGGACTGGAAACACCATATATTTT.

About this clonotype itself: A read error may explain this, as a much larger clone is one base away. The V call is TRBV4-2, the J call TRBJ2-1; TRBD2 aligns across 7 bases. Germline V gene lookup returns CDR1 LGHNA and CDR2 YNFKEQ. This CDR3 has 17 amino acids. CDR3 coding DNA: TGTGCCAGCAGCCAAGAGGTGACAGCGGGATCATCGATGGGGCAGTCCTTC. Encoded protein: CASSQEVTAGSSMGQSF.

This clonotype has a count of ten or more. The chain recombines TRBV6-5 with TRBJ2-7; no definite D call. Deletions cut 5 bases from V and 7 bases from J, with 24 bases between. This CDR3 is built from 16 residues. Germline lookup yields CDR1 MNHEY and CDR2 SVGAGI. In DNA, the CDR3 is TGTGCCAGCAGTCCAGTCGCGTCTCCGGGTATTCTGGAGCAGTACTTC. Translation: CASSPVASPGILEQYF.

This clonotype was seen ten or more times. This chain joins TRBV6-2 or TRBV6-3 and TRBJ2-2, with 8 bases identical to TRBD2. Unmatched junction bases numbered 6, after V lost 2 bases and J lost 7 bases. CDR3 length: 15 amino acids. Per the germline V gene, CDR1 is MNHEY and CDR2 is SVGEGT. DNA of the CDR3: TGTGCCAGCAGTTACGGAGCGGGAGTTGGCGGGGAGCTGTTTTTT. It encodes CASSYGAGVGGELFF.

Turning to this clonotype: Mismatch with germline at one junction end may stem from a read error. This chain joins TRBV4-1 and TRBJ2-5; 8 positions match TRBD1. This CDR3 contains 14 residues. CDR1 and CDR2 from the germline V gene are MGHRA and YSYEKL. The DNA of the CDR3 is TGCGCCAGCAGCCACCGGACAGGGCAAGTGACCCAGTACTTC. This encodes CASSHRTGQVTQYF.

This rearrangement joins TRBV6-1 to TRBJ2-2; weak D call: TRBD2 (5 bases). The CDR3 has 15 amino acids. Germline loops: CDR1 MNHNS, CDR2 SASEGT. V lost 7 bases and J 7 bases, leaving 19 bases between the germline ends. The CDR3 is CASKIRQEAGGELFF. In nucleotides, the CDR3 is TGTGCCAGCAAGATCCGGCAGGAGGCAGGCGGGGAGCTGTTTTTT.

There are a few counts of this clonotype. The gene calls are TRBV3-2 and TRBJ1-2. TRBV3-2 is marked as a pseudogene. The CDR3 runs 14 residues. CDR3 coding DNA: TGTGCCAGCAGCCAAGAACGGCAGCCCTATGGCTACACCTTC. Translated, it gives CASSQERQPYGYTF.

J is TRBJ2-1 and V is TRBV6-6; perhaps TRBD2 as D (5 bases). The CDR3 consists of 14 residues. Looked up from germline, CDR1 is MNHNY and CDR2 is SVGAGI (reference sequence). Trimming cost V 2 bases and J 7 bases, with 12 bases left between them. In DNA form, the CDR3 reads TGTGCCAGCAGTTACGTTGGCAGGAGGAATGAGCAGTTCTTC. Translated, it gives CASSYVGRRNEQFF.

This clonotype appeared many times. The chain couples TRBV12-3 or TRBV12-4 to TRBJ2-3; tentative D call: TRBD2 (5 bases). The CDR3 spans 14 residues. Trimming pared 3 bases from V and 3 bases from J, leaving 10 bases between. The CDR3 loop is CASSFRGRTDTQYF. The CDR3 bases are TGTGCCAGCAGTTTCCGAGGGCGAACAGATACGCAGTATTTT.

This clonotype was detected a few times. The V and J genes are TRBV5-1 and TRBJ2-1; either TRBD1 or TRBD2 may supply D (5 bases each). Germline CDR1 SGHRS, CDR2 YFSETQ. The V gene lost 0 bases and the J gene lost 7 bases, with 14 bases spanning the gap. This CDR3 has 15 amino acids. This chain's CDR3 is CASSLEGATGNEQFF. CDR3 DNA sequence: TGCGCCAGCAGCTTGGAAGGGGCCACGGGAAATGAGCAGTTCTTC. Drawing the rest from reference TRBV5-1 and TRBJ2-1, the complete variable domain is KAGVTQTPRYLIKTRGQQVTLSCSPISGHRSVSWYQQTPGQGLQFLFEYFSETQRNKGNFPGRFSGRQFSNSRSEMNVSTLELGDSALYLCASSLEGATGNEQFFGPGTRLTVL.

Details on this clonotype: A much more abundant neighbour one base away suggests this may be a read error. The chain combines TRBV5-1 with TRBJ2-5, with 9 nucleotides matching TRBD1. Germline values: CDR1 SGHRS, CDR2 YFSETQ. This CDR3 has 14 residues. The CDR3 DNA follows: TGCGCCAGCAGCTATGGACAGGGGCAAGGGACCCAGTACTTC. Translation: CASSYGQGQGTQYF.